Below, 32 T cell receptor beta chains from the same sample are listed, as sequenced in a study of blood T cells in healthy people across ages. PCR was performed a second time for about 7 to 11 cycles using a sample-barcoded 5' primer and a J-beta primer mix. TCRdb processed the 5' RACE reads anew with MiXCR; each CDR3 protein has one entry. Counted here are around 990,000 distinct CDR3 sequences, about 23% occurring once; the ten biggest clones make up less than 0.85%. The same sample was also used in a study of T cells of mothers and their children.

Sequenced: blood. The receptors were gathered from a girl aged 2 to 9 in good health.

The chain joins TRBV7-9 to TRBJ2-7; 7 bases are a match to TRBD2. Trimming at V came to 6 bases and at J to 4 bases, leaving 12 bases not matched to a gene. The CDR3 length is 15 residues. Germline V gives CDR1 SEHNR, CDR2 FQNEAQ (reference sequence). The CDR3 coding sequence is TGTGCCAGCAGTCCCGCTTGGCGGGAGAGTTACGAGCAGTACTTC. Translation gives CASSPAWRESYEQYF. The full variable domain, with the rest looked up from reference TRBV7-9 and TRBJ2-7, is DTGVSQNPRHKITKRGQNVTFRCDPISEHNRLYWYRQTLGQGPEFLTYFQNEAQLEKSRLLSDRFSAERPKGSFSTLEIQRTEQGDSAMYLCASSPAWRESYEQYFGPGTRLTVT.

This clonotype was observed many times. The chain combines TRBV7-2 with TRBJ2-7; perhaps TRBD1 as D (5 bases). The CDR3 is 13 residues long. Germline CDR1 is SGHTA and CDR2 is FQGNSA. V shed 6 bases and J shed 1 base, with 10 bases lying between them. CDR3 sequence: CASSPPGSYEQYF. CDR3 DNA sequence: TGTGCCAGCAGTCCCCCAGGGTCCTACGAGCAGTACTTC.

CDR3 nucleotide sequence: TGTGCCAGCAGCCAAGACCCTCTCCAAGAGACCCAGTACTTC. Its translation: CASSQDPLQETQYF. The rearrangement links TRBV3-1 to TRBJ2-5; D not certain. Germline V CDR1 and CDR2: LGHDT, YNNKEL (reference sequence). This CDR3 spans 14 amino acids. Trimming left V 0 bases short and J 1 base short, with 6 bases between.

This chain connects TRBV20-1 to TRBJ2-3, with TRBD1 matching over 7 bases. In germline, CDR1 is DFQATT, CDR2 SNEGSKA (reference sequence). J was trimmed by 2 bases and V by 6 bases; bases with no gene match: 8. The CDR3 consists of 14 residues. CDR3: CSASLGTVTDTQYF. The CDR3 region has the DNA TGCAGTGCAAGTTTAGGGACAGTCACAGATACGCAGTATTTT.

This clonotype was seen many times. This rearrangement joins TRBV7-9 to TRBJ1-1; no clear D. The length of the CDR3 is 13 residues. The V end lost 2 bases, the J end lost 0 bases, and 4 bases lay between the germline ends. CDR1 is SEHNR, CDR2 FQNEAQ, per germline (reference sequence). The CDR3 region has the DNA TGTGCCAGCAGCTTATTAGTGAACACTGAAGCTTTCTTT. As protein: CASSLLVNTEAFF.

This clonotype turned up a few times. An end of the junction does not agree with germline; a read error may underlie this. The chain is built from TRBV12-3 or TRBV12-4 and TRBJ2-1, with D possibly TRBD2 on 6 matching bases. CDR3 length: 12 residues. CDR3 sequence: CANSLGGNEQFF. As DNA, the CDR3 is TGTGCCAACAGTTTGGGGGGCAATGAGCAGTTCTTC.

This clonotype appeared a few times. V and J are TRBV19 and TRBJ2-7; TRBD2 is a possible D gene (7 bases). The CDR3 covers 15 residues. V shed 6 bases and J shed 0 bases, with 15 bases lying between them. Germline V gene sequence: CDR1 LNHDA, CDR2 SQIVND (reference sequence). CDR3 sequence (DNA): TGTGCCAGTAGCAAGGGCGGGGGCACCTCCTACGAGCAGTACTTC. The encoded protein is CASSKGGGTSYEQYF.

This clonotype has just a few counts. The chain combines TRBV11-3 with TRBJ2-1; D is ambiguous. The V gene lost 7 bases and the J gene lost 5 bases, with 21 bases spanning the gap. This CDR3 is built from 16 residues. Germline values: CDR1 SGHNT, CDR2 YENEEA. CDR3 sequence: CASTIRRSGFNNEQFF. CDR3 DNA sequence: TGTGCCAGCACCATCCGTCGGAGTGGTTTTAACAATGAGCAGTTCTTC.

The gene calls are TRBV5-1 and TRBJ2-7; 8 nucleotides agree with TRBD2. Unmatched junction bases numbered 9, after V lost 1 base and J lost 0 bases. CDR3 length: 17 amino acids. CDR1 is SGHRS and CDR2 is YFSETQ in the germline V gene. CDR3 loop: CASSLRGGGDLSYEQYF. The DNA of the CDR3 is TGCGCCAGCAGCTTGCGGGGGGGAGGGGACCTCTCCTACGAGCAGTACTTC.

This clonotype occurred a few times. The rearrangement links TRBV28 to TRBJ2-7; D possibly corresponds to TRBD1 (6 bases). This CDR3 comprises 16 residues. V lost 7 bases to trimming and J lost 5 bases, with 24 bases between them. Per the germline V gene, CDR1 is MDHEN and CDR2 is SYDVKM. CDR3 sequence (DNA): TGTGCCAGCACCAATAAACGGCGGGCAGGGACAAACGAGCAGTACTTC. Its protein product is CASTNKRRAGTNEQYF.

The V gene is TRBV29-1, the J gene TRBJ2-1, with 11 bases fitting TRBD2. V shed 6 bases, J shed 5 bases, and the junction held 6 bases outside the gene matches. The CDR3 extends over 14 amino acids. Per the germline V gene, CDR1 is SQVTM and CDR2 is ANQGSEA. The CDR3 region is CSVRSGLADNEQFF. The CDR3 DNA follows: TGCAGCGTGAGATCGGGACTAGCGGACAATGAGCAGTTCTTC.

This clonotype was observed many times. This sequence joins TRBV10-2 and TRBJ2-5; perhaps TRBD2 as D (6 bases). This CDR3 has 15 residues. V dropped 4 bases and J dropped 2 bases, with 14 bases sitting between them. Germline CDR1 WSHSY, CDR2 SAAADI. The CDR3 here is CASSVIAEGQETQYF. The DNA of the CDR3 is TGCGCCAGCAGTGTTATAGCGGAGGGACAAGAGACCCAGTACTTC.

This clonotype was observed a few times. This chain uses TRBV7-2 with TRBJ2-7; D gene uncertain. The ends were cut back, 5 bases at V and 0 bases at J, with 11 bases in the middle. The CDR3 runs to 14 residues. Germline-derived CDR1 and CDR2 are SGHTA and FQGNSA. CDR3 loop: CASSQHFSSYEQYF. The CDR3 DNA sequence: TGTGCCAGCAGCCAACACTTCAGCTCCTACGAGCAGTACTTC.

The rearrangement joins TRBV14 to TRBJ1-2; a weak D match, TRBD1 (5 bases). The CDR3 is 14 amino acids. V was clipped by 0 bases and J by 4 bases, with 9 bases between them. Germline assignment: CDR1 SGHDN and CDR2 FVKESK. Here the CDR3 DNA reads TGTGCCAGCAGCCAAGATGGGGGGACCTATGGCTACACCTTC. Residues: CASSQDGGTYGYTF.

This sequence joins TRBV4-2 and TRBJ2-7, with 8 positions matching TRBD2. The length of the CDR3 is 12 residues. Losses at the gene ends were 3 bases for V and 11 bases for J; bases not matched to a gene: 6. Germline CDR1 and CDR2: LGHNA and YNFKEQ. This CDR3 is CASSQAGGSKYF. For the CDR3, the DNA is TGTGCCAGCAGCCAGGCGGGGGGTAGTAAGTACTTC.

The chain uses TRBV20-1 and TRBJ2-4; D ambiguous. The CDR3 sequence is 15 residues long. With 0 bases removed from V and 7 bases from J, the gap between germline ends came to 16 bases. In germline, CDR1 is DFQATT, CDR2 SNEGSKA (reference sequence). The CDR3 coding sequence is TGCAGTGCTAGAGAAAGAGGTTCCATTGGGAACATTCAGTACTTC. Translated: CSARERGSIGNIQYF.

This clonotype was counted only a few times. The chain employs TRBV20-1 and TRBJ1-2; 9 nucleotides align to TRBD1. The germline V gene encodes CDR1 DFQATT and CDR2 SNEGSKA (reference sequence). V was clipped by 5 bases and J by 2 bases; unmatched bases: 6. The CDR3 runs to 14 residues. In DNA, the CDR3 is TGCAGTGCTGGGACAGGGTCCTCGAACTATGGCTACACCTTC. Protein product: CSAGTGSSNYGYTF.

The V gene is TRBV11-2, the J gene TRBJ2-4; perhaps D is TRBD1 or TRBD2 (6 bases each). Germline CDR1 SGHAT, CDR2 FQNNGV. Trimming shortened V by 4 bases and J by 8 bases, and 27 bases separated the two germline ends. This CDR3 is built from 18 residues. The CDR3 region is CASSSLEGGDLFGDIQYF. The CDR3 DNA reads TGTGCCAGCAGCTCCCTGGAGGGGGGCGACTTGTTTGGGGACATTCAGTACTTC.

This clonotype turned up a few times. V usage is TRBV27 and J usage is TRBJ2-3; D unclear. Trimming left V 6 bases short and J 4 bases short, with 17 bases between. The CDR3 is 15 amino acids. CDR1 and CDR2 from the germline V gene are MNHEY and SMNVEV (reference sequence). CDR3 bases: TGTGCCAGCAGGCCAGAAATGGCGTCCCCAGATACGCAGTATTTT. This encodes CASRPEMASPDTQYF.

The CDR3 protein is CATGAGQGDTDTQYF. The CDR3 DNA follows: TGTGCCACCGGTGCGGGACAGGGAGACACAGATACGCAGTATTTT. This sequence joins TRBV24-1 and TRBJ2-3; TRBD1 aligns across 9 bases. V was clipped by 9 bases and J by 2 bases; unmatched bases: 8. The CDR3 extends over 15 amino acids. The germline gives CDR1 KGHDR, CDR2 SFDVKD.

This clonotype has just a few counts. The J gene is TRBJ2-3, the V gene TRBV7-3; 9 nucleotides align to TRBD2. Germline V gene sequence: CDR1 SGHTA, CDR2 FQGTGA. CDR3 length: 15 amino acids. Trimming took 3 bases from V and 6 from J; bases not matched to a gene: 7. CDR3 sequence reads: CASSFYSGSFDTQYF. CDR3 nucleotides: TGTGCCAGCAGCTTCTATAGCGGGAGTTTTGATACGCAGTATTTT.

The CDR3 protein is CSAAGGQGAGNSPLHF. Written as DNA, the CDR3 is TGCAGTGCCGCCGGGGGGCAGGGGGCAGGGAATTCACCCCTCCACTTT. The gene calls are TRBV20-1 and TRBJ1-6, with TRBD1 matching 8 bases. The CDR3 consists of 16 residues. The V segment lost 6 bases and the J segment 7 bases; nucleotides outside the gene matches: 14. The germline V gene has CDR1 DFQATT and CDR2 SNEGSKA (reference sequence).

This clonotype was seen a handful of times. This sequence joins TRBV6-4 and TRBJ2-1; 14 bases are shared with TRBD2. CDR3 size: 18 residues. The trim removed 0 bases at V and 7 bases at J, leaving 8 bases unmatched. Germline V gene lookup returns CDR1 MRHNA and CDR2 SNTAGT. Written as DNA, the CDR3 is TGTGCCAGCAGTGACTCACAGGGACTAGCGGGAGACCCTAATGAGCAGTTCTTC. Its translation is CASSDSQGLAGDPNEQFF.

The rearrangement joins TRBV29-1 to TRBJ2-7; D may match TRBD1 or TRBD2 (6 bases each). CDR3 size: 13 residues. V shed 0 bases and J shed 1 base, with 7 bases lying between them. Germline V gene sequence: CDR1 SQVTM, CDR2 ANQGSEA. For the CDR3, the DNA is TGCAGCGTTGAAGAAGGGGGGTCCTACGAGCAGTACTTC. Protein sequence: CSVEEGGSYEQYF.

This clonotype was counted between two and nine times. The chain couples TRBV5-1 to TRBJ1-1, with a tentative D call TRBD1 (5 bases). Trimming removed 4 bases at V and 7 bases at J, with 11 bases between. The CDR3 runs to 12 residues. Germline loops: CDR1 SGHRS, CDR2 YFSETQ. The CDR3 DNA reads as TGCGCCAGCAGCCGGGGCAGTCTTGAAGCTTTCTTT. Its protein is CASSRGSLEAFF.

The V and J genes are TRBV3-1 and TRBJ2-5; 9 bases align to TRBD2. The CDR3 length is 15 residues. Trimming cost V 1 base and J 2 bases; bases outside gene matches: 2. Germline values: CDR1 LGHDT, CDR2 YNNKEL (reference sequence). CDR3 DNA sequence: TGTGCCAGCAGCCAAGCGACTAGCGGACAAGAGACCCAGTACTTC. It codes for CASSQATSGQETQYF.

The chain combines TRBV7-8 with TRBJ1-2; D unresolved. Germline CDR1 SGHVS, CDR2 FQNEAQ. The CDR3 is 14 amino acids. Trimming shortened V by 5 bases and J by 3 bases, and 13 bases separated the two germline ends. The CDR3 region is CASSHEGPYYGYTF. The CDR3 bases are TGTGCCAGCAGCCATGAAGGGCCCTACTATGGCTACACCTTC.

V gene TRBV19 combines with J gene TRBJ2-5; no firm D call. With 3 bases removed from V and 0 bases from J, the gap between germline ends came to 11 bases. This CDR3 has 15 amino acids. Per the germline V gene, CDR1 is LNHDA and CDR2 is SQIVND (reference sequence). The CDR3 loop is CASSMLSSYQETQYF. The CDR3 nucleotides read TGTGCCAGTAGTATGCTCTCATCGTACCAAGAGACCCAGTACTTC.

The CDR3 loop is CASSSPLGGETQYF. The DNA for the CDR3 is TGTGCCAGCAGTTCTCCGTTGGGGGGGGAGACCCAGTACTTC. The chain couples TRBV7-6 to TRBJ2-5, with 7 bases lining up with TRBD2. Germline loops: CDR1 SGHVS, CDR2 FNYEAQ. This CDR3 contains 14 residues. Unmatched junction bases numbered 9, after V lost 6 bases and J lost 5 bases.

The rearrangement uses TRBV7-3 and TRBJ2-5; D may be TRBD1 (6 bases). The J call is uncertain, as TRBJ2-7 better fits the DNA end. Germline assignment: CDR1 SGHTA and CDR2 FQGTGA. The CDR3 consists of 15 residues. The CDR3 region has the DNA TGTGCCAGCAGCTGGGAAGTGGGGGCCTCCTACGAGCAGTACTTC. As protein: CASSWEVGASYEQYF.

The CDR3, as DNA: TGTGCCCGCCTACCGCGGGCGACCATTAAATACGAGCAGTACTTC. This codes for CARLPRATIKYEQYF. The chain has TRBV9 and TRBJ2-7; D might be TRBD2 (5 bases). Trimming cost V 10 bases and J 4 bases, with 24 bases left between them. The CDR3 loop spans 15 amino acids. Germline V gene lookup returns CDR1 SGDLS and CDR2 YYNGEE.

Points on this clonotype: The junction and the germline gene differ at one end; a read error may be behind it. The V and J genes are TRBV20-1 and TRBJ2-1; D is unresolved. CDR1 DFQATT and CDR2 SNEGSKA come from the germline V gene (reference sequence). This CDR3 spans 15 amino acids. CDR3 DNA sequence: TGCAATGCTCCCCGGGCCCTTCGTCCCTACAATGAGCAGTTCTTC. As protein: CNAPRALRPYNEQFF.